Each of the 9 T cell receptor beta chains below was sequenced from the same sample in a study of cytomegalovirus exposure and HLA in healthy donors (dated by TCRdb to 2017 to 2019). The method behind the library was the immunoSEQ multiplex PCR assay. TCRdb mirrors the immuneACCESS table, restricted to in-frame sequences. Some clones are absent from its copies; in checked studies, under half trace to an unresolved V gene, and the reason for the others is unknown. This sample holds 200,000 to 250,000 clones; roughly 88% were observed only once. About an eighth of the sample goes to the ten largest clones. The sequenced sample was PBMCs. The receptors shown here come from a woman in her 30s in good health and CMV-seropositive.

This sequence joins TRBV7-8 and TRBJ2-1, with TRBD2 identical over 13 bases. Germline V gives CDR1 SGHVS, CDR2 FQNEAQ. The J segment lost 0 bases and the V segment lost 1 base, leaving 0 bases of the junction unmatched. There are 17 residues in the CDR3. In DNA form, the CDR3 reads TGTGCCAGCAGCTTAGGGACTAGCGGGAGCTCCTACAATGAGCAGTTCTTC. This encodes CASSLGTSGSSYNEQFF.

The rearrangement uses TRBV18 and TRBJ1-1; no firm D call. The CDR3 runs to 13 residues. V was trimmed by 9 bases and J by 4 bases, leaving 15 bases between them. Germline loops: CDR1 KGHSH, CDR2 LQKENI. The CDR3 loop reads CASTYSPSTEAFF. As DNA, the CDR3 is TGTGCCAGTACGTACAGCCCGAGCACTGAAGCTTTCTTT.

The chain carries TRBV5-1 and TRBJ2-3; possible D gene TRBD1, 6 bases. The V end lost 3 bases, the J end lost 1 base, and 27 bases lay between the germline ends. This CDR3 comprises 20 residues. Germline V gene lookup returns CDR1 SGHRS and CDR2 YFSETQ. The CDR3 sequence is CASSSPLRDNPTFGTDTQYF. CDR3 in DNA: TGCGCCAGCAGCTCCCCCCTCCGGGACAACCCTACGTTCGGCACAGATACGCAGTATTTT.

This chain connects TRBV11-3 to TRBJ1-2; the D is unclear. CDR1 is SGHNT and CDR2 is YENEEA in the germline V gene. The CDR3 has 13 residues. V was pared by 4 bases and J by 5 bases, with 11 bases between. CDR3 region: CASSSQQAYGYTF. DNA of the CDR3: TGTGCCAGCAGCTCACAGCAAGCTTATGGCTACACCTTC.

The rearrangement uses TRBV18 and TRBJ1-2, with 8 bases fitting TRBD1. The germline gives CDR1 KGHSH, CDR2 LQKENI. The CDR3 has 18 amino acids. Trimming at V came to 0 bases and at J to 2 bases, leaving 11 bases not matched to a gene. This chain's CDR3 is CASSPPGEQGVANYGYTF. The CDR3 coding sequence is TGTGCCAGCTCACCACCGGGCGAACAGGGGGTAGCGAACTATGGCTACACCTTC.

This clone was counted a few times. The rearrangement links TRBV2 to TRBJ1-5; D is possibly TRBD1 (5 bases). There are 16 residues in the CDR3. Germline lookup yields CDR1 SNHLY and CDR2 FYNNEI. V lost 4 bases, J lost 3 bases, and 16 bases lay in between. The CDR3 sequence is CASSGFGGGNNQPQHF. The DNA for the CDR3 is TGTGCCAGCAGTGGGTTTGGGGGGGGGAACAATCAGCCCCAGCATTTT.

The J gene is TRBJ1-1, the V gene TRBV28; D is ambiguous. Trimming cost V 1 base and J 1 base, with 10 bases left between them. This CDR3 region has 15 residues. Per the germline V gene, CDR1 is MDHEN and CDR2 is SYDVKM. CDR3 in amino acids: CASSLFFHGNTEAFF. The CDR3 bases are TGTGCCAGCAGTTTATTCTTTCATGGGAACACTGAAGCTTTCTTT.

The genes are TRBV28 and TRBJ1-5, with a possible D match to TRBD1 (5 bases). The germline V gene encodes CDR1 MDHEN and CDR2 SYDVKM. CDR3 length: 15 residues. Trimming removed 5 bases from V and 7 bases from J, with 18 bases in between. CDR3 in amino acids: CASSRTTGPNQPQHF. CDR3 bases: TGTGCCAGCAGTAGGACCACGGGGCCCAACCAGCCCCAGCATTTT.

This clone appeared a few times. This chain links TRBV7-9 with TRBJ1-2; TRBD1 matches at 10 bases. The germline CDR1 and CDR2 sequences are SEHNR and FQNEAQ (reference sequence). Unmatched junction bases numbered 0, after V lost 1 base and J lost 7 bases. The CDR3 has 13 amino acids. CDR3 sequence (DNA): TGTGCCAGCAGCTTAGGGACAGGGGGTGGCTACACCTTC. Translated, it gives CASSLGTGGGYTF.